These 11 T cell receptor beta chains came from one sample sequenced in a study of a mutant IDH1 vaccine in newly diagnosed glioma. TCRdb keeps only in-frame clones here, not all; method: immunoSEQ multiplex PCR. The sample has some 56,000 clones; about nine tenths are singletons. Specified time point: baseline, week 1 (first vaccination visit). As for treatment: pre-vaccination baseline after standard-of-care therapy. Sequenced here: PBMCs, sampled from a glioma patient treated with radiotherapy, temozolomide or both. These TCRs come from a man aged 45 to 65 with glioma.

The chain links TRBV6-5 to TRBJ1-4, with TRBD1 matching over 7 bases. The CDR3 spans 15 residues. Per the germline V gene, CDR1 is MNHEY and CDR2 is SVGAGI. The V segment lost 0 bases and the J segment 5 bases; nucleotides outside the gene matches: 3. The CDR3 sequence: CASSYSPTGNEKLFF. In DNA, the CDR3 is TGTGCCAGCAGTTACTCGCCGACAGGGAATGAAAAACTGTTTTTT.

J is TRBJ2-7 and V is TRBV5-1; TRBD1 matches 7 bases. V lost 4 bases to trimming and J lost 3 bases; unmatched junction nucleotides: 7. The CDR3 extends over 14 amino acids. CDR1 is SGHRS and CDR2 is YFSETQ in the germline V gene. CDR3 amino acids: CASSQTGRDYEQYF. CDR3 in DNA: TGCGCCAGCAGCCAGACAGGGCGAGACTACGAGCAGTACTTC.

The rearrangement links TRBV6-5 to TRBJ1-1; 12 bases fit TRBD1. Germline lookup yields CDR1 MNHEY and CDR2 SVGAGI. V dropped 10 bases and J dropped 1; count of bases not matched to a gene: 7. The CDR3 is made up of 15 amino acids. CDR3 protein: CATPGQGAENTEAFF. CDR3 DNA sequence: TGTGCCACCCCGGGACAGGGGGCCGAGAACACTGAAGCTTTCTTT.

This rearrangement joins TRBV5-5 to TRBJ2-2, with TRBD1 matching 8 bases. V was pared by 1 base and J by 1 base, with 9 bases of the junction left unmatched. This CDR3 is built from 18 residues. CDR1 and CDR2 from the germline V gene are SGHKS and YYEKEE (reference sequence). In DNA form, the CDR3 reads TGTGCCAGCAGCTTGCGCCTAGACGGGACAGGGAACACCGGGGAGCTGTTTTTT. Encoded protein: CASSLRLDGTGNTGELFF.

The chain has TRBV18 and TRBJ2-6; weak D call: TRBD2 (5 bases). CDR1 is KGHSH and CDR2 is LQKENI in the germline V gene. V shed 3 bases and J shed 4 bases, with 7 bases lying between them. The CDR3 has 14 residues. CDR3 bases: TGTGCCAGCTCACCCCCGGGGGGGGCCAACGTCCTGACTTTC. It encodes CASSPPGGANVLTF.

This chain uses TRBV5-1 with TRBJ2-7; D remains ambiguous. The ends were cut back, 0 bases at V and 2 bases at J, with 3 bases in the middle. The germline CDR1 and CDR2 sequences are SGHRS and YFSETQ. This CDR3 has 12 residues. The CDR3 is CASSLGAYEQYF. The CDR3 region has the DNA TGCGCCAGCAGCTTGGGGGCCTACGAGCAGTACTTC.

The chain has TRBV9 and TRBJ1-2, with 9 bases lining up with TRBD1. V dropped 1 base and J dropped 7; count of bases not matched to a gene: 14. The CDR3 has 17 residues. CDR1 is SGDLS, CDR2 YYNGEE, per germline. CDR3 DNA sequence: TGTGCCAGCAGCGTAACCAGCGGGAGCCGGGACAGGGCTGGCTACACCTTC. This encodes CASSVTSGSRDRAGYTF. Together with reference TRBV9 and TRBJ1-2, the CDR3 gives the full variable domain: DSGVTQTPKHLITATGQRVTLRCSPRSGDLSVYWYQQSLDQGLQFLIQYYNGEERAKGNILERFSAQQFPDLHSELNLSSLELGDSALYFCASSVTSGSRDRAGYTFGSGTRLTVV.

This sequence joins TRBV20-1 and TRBJ1-6; D remains ambiguous. The germline CDR1 and CDR2 sequences are DFQATT and SNEGSKA (reference sequence). Between the trimmed V and J ends, which lost 4 bases and 14 bases, there was a span of 12 bases. This CDR3 has 11 residues. The CDR3 sequence: CSAKGGSALHF. DNA for the CDR3: TGCAGTGCTAAGGGCGGGTCAGCCCTCCACTTT.

CDR3 in amino acids: CASSETHANYGYTF. CDR3 nucleotide sequence: TGTGCCAGCAGCGAGACACATGCCAACTATGGCTACACCTTC. The chain recombines TRBV9 with TRBJ1-2, with D unclear. V was trimmed by 3 bases and J by 2 bases, leaving 11 bases between them. The CDR3 loop spans 14 amino acids. Germline V CDR1 and CDR2: SGDLS, YYNGEE.

The J gene is TRBJ1-1, the V gene TRBV5-4; D gene ambiguous. Germline CDR1 SGHNT, CDR2 YYREEE (reference sequence). Trimming removed 1 base at V and 0 bases at J, with 7 bases between. CDR3 length: 14 amino acids. The DNA for the CDR3 is TGTGCCAGCAGCTTGTTCCTAATGAACACTGAAGCTTTCTTT. Translation: CASSLFLMNTEAFF.

The chain joins TRBV7-9 to TRBJ1-4; 7 bases are shared with TRBD1. Germline V gene lookup returns CDR1 SEHNR and CDR2 FQNEAQ (reference sequence). CDR3 length: 13 residues. The V segment lost 5 bases and the J segment 8 bases; nucleotides outside the gene matches: 5. This CDR3 reads CASSPDRSEKLFF. The CDR3 DNA reads as TGTGCCAGCAGCCCGGACAGGAGCGAAAAACTGTTTTTT.